The 25 T cell receptor beta chains given below trace back to one sample, sequenced in a study of technical replicates of blood from a few donors. Profiled with immunoSEQ multiplex PCR; TCRdb holds only in-frame clones, not every one. In the table there are tens of thousands of clones, around 88% of which are singletons. The sample comprised PBMCs. Every receptor here comes from a human donor in good health. Some clones in this sample may be carry-over from other donors' samples.

The chain combines TRBV9 with TRBJ1-3; D gene ambiguous. V was trimmed by 0 bases and J by 1 base, leaving 5 bases between them. The CDR3 extends over 14 amino acids. Per the germline V gene, CDR1 is SGDLS and CDR2 is YYNGEE. The CDR3 DNA follows: TGTGCCAGCAGCGTAGCATTTTCTGGAAACACCATATATTTT. Protein product: CASSVAFSGNTIYF. Full variable domain (missing parts from reference TRBV9 and TRBJ1-3): DSGVTQTPKHLITATGQRVTLRCSPRSGDLSVYWYQQSLDQGLQFLIQYYNGEERAKGNILERFSAQQFPDLHSELNLSSLELGDSALYFCASSVAFSGNTIYFGEGSWLTVV.

The chain links TRBV4-1 to TRBJ2-5; D is perhaps TRBD1 (6 bases). The CDR3 spans 14 residues. The germline V gene encodes CDR1 MGHRA and CDR2 YSYEKL. With 0 bases removed from V and 5 bases from J, the gap between germline ends came to 10 bases. CDR3 sequence reads: CASSQEPRGETQYF. The CDR3 coding sequence is TGCGCCAGCAGCCAAGAGCCCAGGGGCGAGACCCAGTACTTC.

The rearrangement links TRBV27 to TRBJ2-7; 8 positions match TRBD2. The CDR3 consists of 15 residues. The V gene's germline CDR1 is MNHEY and CDR2 SMNVEV (reference sequence). The V gene end was trimmed by 2 bases and the J gene end by 1 base; junction bases not matched to a gene: 4. The CDR3 reads CASSLSGSHSYEQYF. The CDR3 nucleotides read TGTGCCAGCAGTTTAAGCGGGAGTCATTCCTACGAGCAGTACTTC.

The chain recombines TRBV10-3 with TRBJ2-1; 11 bases line up with TRBD2. CDR1 and CDR2 from the germline V gene are ENHRY and SYGVKD. The V segment lost 6 bases and the J segment 5 bases; nucleotides outside the gene matches: 6. The CDR3 loop spans 15 amino acids. The CDR3 coding sequence is TGTGCCATCAGAGCGACTAGCGGGAACCACAATGAGCAGTTCTTC. Residues: CAIRATSGNHNEQFF.

The V call is TRBV19, the J call TRBJ1-5; 9 positions match TRBD1. This CDR3 comprises 16 residues. Germline-derived CDR1 and CDR2 are LNHDA and SQIVND (reference sequence). After removal of 6 bases from V and 6 bases from J, the junction contained 12 bases not matched to a gene. For the CDR3, the DNA is TGTGCCAGTAGGACACCAACGACAGGGGGATTTCAGCCCCAGCATTTT. Translation: CASRTPTTGGFQPQHF.

This sequence joins TRBV5-6 and TRBJ2-1, with 7 bases aligning to TRBD2. V was clipped by 4 bases and J by 9 bases; unmatched bases: 7. Germline V gene lookup returns CDR1 SGHDT and CDR2 YYEEEE. This CDR3 has 13 residues. In DNA, the CDR3 is TGTGCCAGCAGCCTCGGACTAGGCCGTGAGCAGTTCTTC. Protein sequence: CASSLGLGREQFF. Complete variable domain (other parts from reference TRBV5-6 and TRBJ2-1): DAGVTQSPTHLIKTRGQQVTLRCSPKSGHDTVSWYQQALGQGPQFIFQYYEEEERQRGNFPDRFSGHQFPNYSSELNVNALLLGDSALYLCASSLGLGREQFFGPGTRLTVL.

V gene TRBV7-2 combines with J gene TRBJ2-1; 7 nucleotides match TRBD1. The CDR3 contains 15 residues. Germline values: CDR1 SGHTA, CDR2 FQGNSA. Trimming at V came to 1 base and at J to 7 bases, leaving 7 bases not matched to a gene. CDR3 amino acids: CASSLESRGINEQFF. CDR3 nucleotide sequence: TGTGCCAGCAGCTTAGAGAGCAGGGGGATTAATGAGCAGTTCTTC.

The chain has TRBV5-1 and TRBJ2-5; D might be TRBD2 (7 bases). This CDR3 is built from 16 residues. Trimming removed 0 bases at V and 4 bases at J, with 16 bases between. Germline assignment: CDR1 SGHRS and CDR2 YFSETQ. CDR3 residues: CASSLGGSGGRETQYF. The CDR3 DNA reads TGCGCCAGCAGCTTGGGAGGTTCGGGGGGCCGAGAGACCCAGTACTTC.

The J gene is TRBJ2-1, the V gene TRBV7-8; TRBD2 agrees at 7 bases. Germline trimming cut 2 bases from V and 7 bases from J; bases unmatched to any gene: 8. The CDR3 loop spans 15 amino acids. Germline CDR1 and CDR2: SGHVS and FQNEAQ. The CDR3 nucleotides are TGTGCCAGCAGCTTATCGTGGGGGGGAGAGAATGAGCAGTTCTTC. The encoded protein is CASSLSWGGENEQFF.

The J gene is TRBJ2-2, the V gene TRBV9, with 10 bases identical to TRBD2. From germline, CDR1 is SGDLS and CDR2 YYNGEE. The CDR3 loop spans 16 amino acids. V lost 4 bases and J lost 0; bases outside the gene matches: 3. The CDR3 loop is CASSPGTSANTGELFF. The DNA for the CDR3 is TGTGCCAGCAGCCCCGGGACTAGCGCGAACACCGGGGAGCTGTTTTTT.

This chain uses TRBV2 with TRBJ1-5, with 8 nucleotides matching TRBD1. Germline CDR1 SNHLY, CDR2 FYNNEI. There are 19 residues in the CDR3. V lost 0 bases to trimming and J lost 4 bases; unmatched junction nucleotides: 14. The CDR3 region has the DNA TGTGCCAGCAGTGAAGCGAACAGGGGGACGAGCGGCCAAAATCAGCCCCAGCATTTT. The encoded protein is CASSEANRGTSGQNQPQHF.

V gene TRBV4-3 combines with J gene TRBJ2-7, with 9 bases that match TRBD2. Trimming took 1 base from V and 2 from J; bases not matched to a gene: 6. CDR1 and CDR2 (germline): LGHNA, YSLEER. CDR3 length equals 16 residues. CDR3 protein: CASSQATAGGAYEQYF. The CDR3 coding sequence is TGCGCCAGCAGCCAAGCAACAGCGGGAGGCGCCTACGAGCAGTACTTC.

The V and J genes are TRBV5-1 and TRBJ2-2; D remains unclear. Germline values: CDR1 SGHRS, CDR2 YFSETQ. The CDR3 length is 16 residues. Trimming removed 0 bases at V and 1 base at J, with 10 bases between. CDR3 bases: TGCGCCAGCAGCTTGGAAACAAACCTGAACACCGGGGAGCTGTTTTTT. Protein sequence: CASSLETNLNTGELFF. Full variable domain (rest looked up from reference TRBV5-1 and TRBJ2-2): KAGVTQTPRYLIKTRGQQVTLSCSPISGHRSVSWYQQTPGQGLQFLFEYFSETQRNKGNFPGRFSGRQFSNSRSEMNVSTLELGDSALYLCASSLETNLNTGELFFGEGSRLTVL.

The CDR3 protein is CASSMSGVNTGELFF. The CDR3 nucleotides read TGTGCCAGTAGTATGTCGGGAGTCAACACCGGGGAGCTGTTTTTT. The V gene is TRBV19, the J gene TRBJ2-2, with D perhaps TRBD2 (6 bases). Looked up from germline, CDR1 is LNHDA and CDR2 is SQIVND (reference sequence). This CDR3 spans 15 amino acids. Deletions cut 3 bases from V and 2 bases from J, with 10 bases between.

The table lists this clone with a count of one. The chain is built from TRBV5-1 and TRBJ1-5; TRBD1 aligns across 11 bases. Per germline, CDR1 SGHRS and CDR2 YFSETQ. The CDR3 totals 17 residues. The J segment lost 2 bases and the V segment lost 0 bases, leaving 4 bases of the junction unmatched. Written as DNA, the CDR3 is TGCGCCAGCAGCTTGGCACCGGGACAGGGGGGCAATCAGCCCCAGCATTTT. Translated, it gives CASSLAPGQGGNQPQHF.

This clone came up once. V and J are TRBV11-2 and TRBJ2-5; TRBD1 aligns across 11 bases. The J call is in doubt because the DNA end fits TRBJ2-7 better. The CDR3 is made up of 17 amino acids. The germline V gene has CDR1 SGHAT and CDR2 FQNNGV. In nucleotides, the CDR3 is TGTGCCAGCAGCTTAGTCAGGACAGGGGGCCTGGCCTACGAGCAGTACTTC. Translation: CASSLVRTGGLAYEQYF.

The rearrangement joins TRBV7-8 to TRBJ2-5, with D tentatively TRBD1 (6 bases). Trimming took 4 bases from V and 4 from J, leaving 13 bases between them. Germline assignment: CDR1 SGHVS and CDR2 FQNEAQ. CDR3 length: 14 amino acids. Here the CDR3 reads CASSWSGGRETQYF. The CDR3 DNA reads TGTGCCAGCAGCTGGAGTGGGGGCCGAGAGACCCAGTACTTC.

The chain joins TRBV6-5 to TRBJ2-2; D call uncertain. Trimming pared 4 bases from V and 5 bases from J, leaving 5 bases between. Germline loops: CDR1 MNHEY, CDR2 SVGAGI. The CDR3 runs 12 residues. CDR3 sequence reads: CASSSKTGELFF. In nucleotides, the CDR3 is TGTGCCAGCAGTTCCAAAACCGGGGAGCTGTTTTTT.

J is TRBJ2-1 and V is TRBV9; D gene unclear. The CDR3 has 14 amino acids. Germline V lookup: CDR1 SGDLS, CDR2 YYNGEE. The V end was cut by 0 bases, the J end by 8 bases, with 12 bases between. CDR3 in amino acids: CASSVGNSWDEQFF. For the CDR3, the DNA is TGTGCCAGCAGCGTAGGAAATAGCTGGGATGAGCAGTTCTTC.

CDR3 protein: CASSEVASGDWELQETQYF. The CDR3 DNA follows: TGTGCCAGCAGTGAGGTGGCTAGCGGGGACTGGGAACTCCAAGAGACCCAGTACTTC. The V call is TRBV2, the J call TRBJ2-5; TRBD2 matches 9 bases. Germline loops: CDR1 SNHLY, CDR2 FYNNEI. With 3 bases clipped from V and 1 base from J, the junction kept 15 bases outside the gene matches. The CDR3 consists of 19 residues.

The rearrangement links TRBV5-6 to TRBJ2-7, with D possibly matching TRBD2 (5 bases). Trimming removed 4 bases from V and 3 bases from J, with 8 bases in between. Per the germline V gene, CDR1 is SGHDT and CDR2 is YYEEEE. This CDR3 contains 12 residues. The CDR3 reads CASSPGYYEQYF. As DNA, the CDR3 is TGTGCCAGCAGCCCGGGGTACTACGAGCAGTACTTC.

This chain joins TRBV18 and TRBJ2-5; possible D gene TRBD1, 5 bases. CDR3 length: 15 amino acids. Trimming shortened V by 1 base and J by 2 bases, and 11 bases separated the two germline ends. The germline CDR1 and CDR2 sequences are KGHSH and LQKENI. The CDR3 bases are TGTGCCAGCTCACCACGTGAAGGGGTACAAGAGACCCAGTACTTC. Its translation is CASSPREGVQETQYF.

J is TRBJ2-2 and V is TRBV30; D uncertain. Germline assignment: CDR1 GTSNPN and CDR2 SVGIG (reference sequence). The V end was cut by 4 bases, the J end by 4 bases, with 7 bases between. This CDR3 contains 12 residues. The CDR3 DNA sequence: TGTGCCTGGAATGAGTTCACCGGGGAGCTGTTTTTT. Translating gives CAWNEFTGELFF.

This clone was seen more than once but under ten times. The chain joins TRBV4-1 to TRBJ1-2; no clear D. V shed 1 base and J shed 4 bases, with 16 bases lying between them. Germline lookup yields CDR1 MGHRA and CDR2 YSYEKL. The CDR3 runs 16 residues. The CDR3 bases are TGCGCCAGCAGCCAAGGCGTTTTATTTACTACCTATGGCTACACCTTC. Protein product: CASSQGVLFTTYGYTF.

The J gene is TRBJ2-1, the V gene TRBV30; 9 bases fit TRBD2. V shed 3 bases, J shed 7 bases, and the junction held 7 bases outside the gene matches. The CDR3 has 14 residues. From germline, CDR1 is GTSNPN and CDR2 SVGIG (reference sequence). The CDR3 here is CAWRVAGGLNEQFF. Written as DNA, the CDR3 is TGTGCCTGGAGAGTGGCGGGAGGGTTGAATGAGCAGTTCTTC.